These T cell receptor beta chains were read from a single sample in a study of blood T cell repertoires in COVID-19. Profiled with immunoSEQ multiplex PCR; TCRdb holds only in-frame clones, not every one. The table includes over 14,000 clones, approximately 89% detected once. Sequences were obtained from peripheral blood. Every receptor here comes from a human donor in a cohort sampled during active COVID-19. Each CDR3 is given without its conserved first and last residue. D genes are given only for firm matches.

>TRBD2|TRBJ2-2|TRBV9
ASSVATSGSVGELF
>TRBD2|TRBJ2-7|TRBV14
ASSVTSARSYEQY
>NA|TRBJ1-1|TRBV6-6
ASSSIFEGTEAF
>NA|TRBJ1-3|TRBV20-1
SALSGNTIY
>NA|TRBJ1-5|TRBV21-1
ASSKVGSGLSHNQPQH
>TRBD2|TRBJ2-1|TRBV7-9
ASSLPSGRARF
>TRBD2|TRBJ2-7|TRBV7-2
ASSWTSGYEQY
>NA|TRBJ2-7|TRBV4-1
ASSQEFGVTYEQY
>NA|TRBJ1-2|TRBV19
ASSITGHTTNYGYT
>NA|TRBJ2-1|TRBV24-1
ATSDWTNSNEQF
>TRBD2|TRBJ2-7|TRBV5-1
ASSLTSGTYEQY
>TRBD2|TRBJ2-5|TRBV7-2
ASSRYSGSPQETQY
>NA|TRBJ2-1|TRBV15
ATSREAGEQF
>TRBD1|TRBJ2-7|TRBV30
AWRGQGIAYEQY
>NA|TRBJ1-2|TRBV18
ASSLSENYGYT
>NA|TRBJ2-5|TRBV5-1
ASREAETQY
>NA|TRBJ2-7|TRBV10-1
ASTRYEQY
>TRBD2|TRBJ2-1|TRBV7-2
ASSLETSREQF
>TRBD2|TRBJ2-1|TRBV5-1
ASSSTGTRNNEQF
>TRBD1|TRBJ1-2|TRBV28
ASKEGASNNYGYT
>NA|TRBJ1-1|TRBV5-1
ASSSGRTEAF
>TRBD2|TRBJ2-3|TRBV24-1
ATSGPRAGGHPDTQY
>TRBD1|TRBJ1-2|TRBV6-5
ASSYDRAPYGYT
>TRBD2|TRBJ2-7|TRBV5-4
ASSQPGTSGVEQY
>TRBD2|TRBJ2-1|TRBV23-1
ASSPKVGGTSGSNEQF
>NA|TRBJ2-7|TRBV11-2
ASSLTGPYEQY
>TRBD2|TRBJ2-3|TRBV5-1
ASSSYPGTSGSVTDTQY
>TRBD1|TRBJ1-5|TRBV19
ASLDRGPGQPQH
>TRBD1|TRBJ2-7|TRBV7-9
ASSGVRGDRVGEQY
>TRBD2|TRBJ2-7|TRBV19
ASSFSGSIHEQY
>NA|TRBJ1-1|TRBV2
ASSTGDTEAF